This TCR beta chain was retrieved from a study of T cells after posttransplantation cyclophosphamide. Profiling relied on immunoSEQ multiplex PCR, and the TCRdb table lists in-frame clones only, not all of them. The sample includes roughly 3,400 clones, around 95% of them seen just once. Germline CDR1 LNHNV, CDR2 YYDKDF (reference sequence). There are 16 residues in the CDR3. J was trimmed by 8 bases and V by 3 bases; bases with no gene match: 14. The naive gate required viable CD3+CD4+ or CD3+CD8+ cells with CCR7+CD45RA+CD45RO-CD95-CD27+CD28+ phenotype. The chain recombines TRBV15 with TRBJ1-2, with 8 bases that match TRBD1. Sequenced: naive CD8+ T cells sorted from PBMCs. The receptor was derived from a woman in her fifties or sixties in good health and a related stem cell transplant donor. In nucleotides, the CDR3 is TGTGCCACCAGCAGTCGGCCAGGGGGCCATTTGGGCGGCTACACCTTC. This sequence encodes CATSSRPGGHLGGYTF. The variable domain in full, with the rest retrieved from reference TRBV15 and TRBJ1-2, is DAMVIQNPRYQVTQFGKPVTLSCSQTLNHNVMYWYQQKSSQAPKLLFHYYDKDFNNEADTPDNFQSRRPNTSFCFLDIRSPGLGDTAMYLCATSSRPGGHLGGYTFGSGTRLTVV.